What follows describes a single TCR beta chain. Produced via immunoSEQ multiplex PCR; TCRdb's table is partial and in-frame only. The table records hundreds of thousands of clones, approximately 79% of them present only once. This sample is part of a study of shared clonotypes between healthy human individuals. Trimming cost V 4 bases and J 5 bases, with 9 bases left between them. Germline assignment: CDR1 SQVTM and CDR2 ANQGSEA. The CDR3 loop spans 12 amino acids. This receptor was taken from a woman in her twenties or thirties in good health. Sequenced input: memory CD4+ T cells sorted from blood. Subset reported: CD45RA-negative fraction. The V and J genes are TRBV29-1 and TRBJ2-1; D gene uncertain. DNA of the CDR3: TGCAGCGTTGTAAAACCCAACAATGAGCAGTTCTTC. Translated, it gives CSVVKPNNEQFF.